A selection of T cell receptor beta chains follows, all from one sample in a study of cytomegalovirus exposure and HLA in healthy donors. Sequencing was performed with immunoSEQ multiplex PCR; in TCRdb, only in-frame clones are kept and a portion is missing. The sample consists of roughly 98,000 clones, roughly 80% of them appearing once. Sequencing used PBMCs. Receptor source: a man aged 35-49 years in good health and CMV-seronegative. The CDR3 runs from the conserved cysteine through the conserved F or W. A D gene is named only where the DNA matches it firmly. Not all rows give a size; the values are once, few, many and, for expanded clones, a class.

>12|TRBV5-1|.|.|TRBJ2-1
TGCGCCAGCAACATAGGGGGTAGTGAGCAGTTCTTC
CASNIGGSEQFF
>14|TRBV6-5|few|.|TRBJ1-1
TGTGCCAGCAGTTACTATTCTCAGGGCACTGAAGCTTTCTTT
CASSYYSQGTEAFF
>17|TRBV4-3|.|.|TRBJ2-2
TGCGCCAGCAGCCAAGATCCCCCGGGACAAATTACCGGGGAGCTGTTTTTT
CASSQDPPGQITGELFF
>14|TRBV28|.|TRBD1|TRBJ2-7
TGTGCCAGCGGATCCGGGACAGGGGTCCACGAGCAGTACTTC
CASGSGTGVHEQYF
>15|TRBV18|.|.|TRBJ2-4
TGTGCCAGCTCACCCCTAGACGGGGGAAAAAACATTCAGTACTTC
CASSPLDGGKNIQYF
>15|TRBV30|.|.|TRBJ1-3
TGTGCCTGGAGTGGAGAAACGAGATGGGGAAACACCATATATTTT
CAWSGETRWGNTIYF
>14|TRBV27|.|TRBD1|TRBJ1-6
TGTGCCAGCAGTTTGACGGGACAGCATTCACCCCTCCACTTT
CASSLTGQHSPLHF
>14|TRBV18|.|.|TRBJ2-7
TGTGCCAGCTCACGTCTGGAGGGCCACTACGAGCAGTACTTC
CASSRLEGHYEQYF
>15|TRBV6-5|.|TRBD2|TRBJ2-2
TGTGCCAGCAGCCCTTGGACTAGCGTCGGCGGGGAGCTGTTTTTT
CASSPWTSVGGELFF
>15|TRBV2|.|TRBD2|TRBJ2-3
TGTGCCAGCAGTGATCGGAGGGAGGGCGCAGATACGCAGTATTTT
CASSDRREGADTQYF
>18|TRBV4-3|.|TRBD2|TRBJ2-1
TGCGCCAGCAGCCCCACCCAAGGCGGTAGCGGGAGGGCAAATGAGCAGTTCTTC
CASSPTQGGSGRANEQFF
>16|TRBV30|.|.|TRBJ1-6
TGTGCCTGGAGTTTCCGGGGGAGCTCCTATAATTCACCCCTCCACTTT
CAWSFRGSSYNSPLHF
>13|TRBV6-5|.|TRBD1|TRBJ2-7
TGTGCCAGCAGGGACAACAGGGGTGACGAGCAGTACTTC
CASRDNRGDEQYF
>17|TRBV7-9|.|TRBD1|TRBJ2-7
TGTGCCAGCAGCTCACCTCTCCCCGGACAGGGGGCTCGGGAGCAGTACTTC
CASSSPLPGQGAREQYF
>12|TRBV29-1|.|.|TRBJ1-2
TGCAGCGGGGGGGACGGGGACTATGGCTACACCTTC
CSGGDGDYGYTF
>16|TRBV28|.|TRBD2|TRBJ2-5
TGTGCCAGCAGTTTACGGCTTGCGGGGGGCAGGGAGACCCAGTACTTC
CASSLRLAGGRETQYF
>15|TRBV29-1|.|.|TRBJ1-4
TGCAGCGTCGTAAAACAGGGAGTCGTCGGGGAAAAACTGTTTTTT
CSVVKQGVVGEKLFF
>13|TRBV5-6|.|TRBD1|TRBJ1-2
TGTGCCAGCAGCCTAGACAGGGGGCATGGCTACACCTTC
CASSLDRGHGYTF
>15|TRBV6-5|.|TRBD2|TRBJ2-4
TGTGCCAGCAGTTCCGGGGGGACCGCCAAAAACATTCAGTACTTC
CASSSGGTAKNIQYF
>15|TRBV28|few|TRBD1|TRBJ2-7
TGTGCCAGCTTAACAGCCGGGACAGGGCCCTACGAGCAGTACTTC
CASLTAGTGPYEQYF
>14|TRBV5-4|.|.|TRBJ2-5
TGTGCCAGCAGCCCCGACGGGGGACAAGAGACCCAGTACTTC
CASSPDGGQETQYF
>11|TRBV29-1|.|.|TRBJ1-2
TGCAGCCTATCGGCGGGGGATGGCTACACCTTC
CSLSAGDGYTF
>17|TRBV30|.|TRBD2|TRBJ2-2
TGTGCCTGGAGTCCAGCGGGGGCGACCTTGAACACCGGGGAGCTGTTTTTT
CAWSPAGATLNTGELFF
>12|TRBV28|.|.|TRBJ1-3
TGTGCCGGCAGGAGCTCTGGAAACACCATATATTTT
CAGRSSGNTIYF
>13|TRBV28|.|.|TRBJ1-2
TGTGCCAGCACTAAACAGGCCGGCTATGGCTACACCTTC
CASTKQAGYGYTF
>14|TRBV28|few|.|TRBJ1-2
TGTGCCAGCAGTTTGAACAGGGCTAACTATGGCTACACCTTC
CASSLNRANYGYTF
>15|TRBV25-1|.|TRBD1|TRBJ2-5
TGTGCCAGCACCCGATGGACAGGGGGCCAAGAGACCCAGTACTTC
CASTRWTGGQETQYF
>14|TRBV18|.|TRBD2|TRBJ2-7
TGTGCCAGCTCCTCTAGCGGGAGGTCCTACGAGCAGTACTTC
CASSSSGRSYEQYF
>13|TRBV21-1|.|.|TRBJ1-2
TGTGCCAGCAGCAAACCCGCTAACTATGGCTACACCTTC
CASSKPANYGYTF
>16|TRBV7-9|.|TRBD2|TRBJ2-5
TGTGCCAGCAACTTGGGTGGCGGGGGGCGACAAGAGACCCAGTACTTC
CASNLGGGGRQETQYF
>14|TRBV6-1|.|.|TRBJ1-6
TGTGCCAGCAGTGTGTCGGACACTAATTCACCCCTCCACTTT
CASSVSDTNSPLHF
>15|TRBV9|.|.|TRBJ2-2
TGTGCCAGCAGCGTAGCGGGCAGGGGAATCCGGGAGCTGTTTTTT
CASSVAGRGIRELFF
>13|TRBV2|.|TRBD1|TRBJ1-2
TGTGCCAGCAGTACAGGGGGCACGGATGGCTACACCTTC
CASSTGGTDGYTF
>13|TRBV6-4|.|.|TRBJ1-1
TGTGCCAGCAGTCTGGACAGGAACACTGAAGCTTTCTTT
CASSLDRNTEAFF
>14|TRBV5-1|.|.|TRBJ1-5
TGCGCCAGCAGCTTGGATCCAGGGAATCAGCCCCAGCATTTT
CASSLDPGNQPQHF
>15|TRBV4-1|.|.|TRBJ1-2
TGCGCCAGCAGCCAGGGCGTCAAATTCAGGGTCGGCTACACCTTC
CASSQGVKFRVGYTF
>16|TRBV28|.|.|TRBJ1-6
TGTGCCAGCAGCCCTCACCTTGGGGCCCCTAATTCACCCCTCCACTTT
CASSPHLGAPNSPLHF
>17|TRBV28|.|.|TRBJ2-1
TGTGCCAGCAGTTTTTTGGGTACTAGAGCAGGCTACAATGAGCAGTTCTTC
CASSFLGTRAGYNEQFF
>16|TRBV4-3|few|.|TRBJ2-1
TGCGCCAGCAGCCAAGAACCCAGAAGCTCCTACAATGAGCAGTTCTTC
CASSQEPRSSYNEQFF
>14|TRBV6-5|.|.|TRBJ2-3
TGTGCCAGCAGCCAAGTGCGGGATGCAGATACGCAGTATTTT
CASSQVRDADTQYF
>16|TRBV25-1|few|.|TRBJ1-1
TGTGCCAGCAGTGAGCCCGGCGAGGGTACGGGCACTGAAGCTTTCTTT
CASSEPGEGTGTEAFF
>15|TRBV11-2|.|TRBD1|TRBJ1-1
TGTGCCAGCAGCTTAGGGGCAGGGGGTCGCACTGAAGCTTTCTTT
CASSLGAGGRTEAFF
>16|TRBV7-2|.|TRBD2|TRBJ2-1
TGTGCCAGCAGCCTGGGACTAGCGGGGGGTATCGATGAGCAGTTCTTC
CASSLGLAGGIDEQFF
>15|TRBV7-9|few|TRBD1|TRBJ1-4
TGTGCCAGCAGTCCTCCGGGACAGTCATTTGAAAAACTGTTTTTT
CASSPPGQSFEKLFF
>12|TRBV2|.|TRBD1|TRBJ1-2
TGTGCCAGCAGTCCGGACAGGTCGGGCTACACCTTC
CASSPDRSGYTF
>15|TRBV7-3|.|.|TRBJ1-6
TGTGCCAGCAGCTTCGGGGGAACCTATAATTCACCCCTCCACTTT
CASSFGGTYNSPLHF
>15|TRBV7-9|.|.|TRBJ1-1
TGTGCCAGCAGCTTAGCTGGGGGCAGCGGCACTGAAGCTTTCTTT
CASSLAGGSGTEAFF
>19|TRBV11-3|few|.|TRBJ2-2
TGTGCCAGCAGCTTAGTTTCCCCTCATGTAGGGGGACACACCGGGGAGCTGTTTTTT
CASSLVSPHVGGHTGELFF
>16|TRBV5-1|.|TRBD1|TRBJ1-1
TGCGCCAGCAGCCCTGTGGCGGGACAGATGAACACTGAAGCTTTCTTT
CASSPVAGQMNTEAFF
>17|TRBV4-3|.|.|TRBJ2-2
TGCGCCAGCAGCAACCAGCGGACAGCACTGAACACCGGGGAGCTGTTTTTT
CASSNQRTALNTGELFF
>14|TRBV9|.|TRBD1|TRBJ1-2
TGTGCCAGCAGCGGGGACAGGCTTAACTATGGCTACACCTTC
CASSGDRLNYGYTF
>16|TRBV7-9|.|TRBD1|TRBJ1-6
TGTGCCAGCAGCACGGGACGGACAGGCCCTAATTCACCCCTCCACTTT
CASSTGRTGPNSPLHF
>13|TRBV7-2|few|.|TRBJ2-7
TGTGCCAGCAGCTTAGTAGTCACCTACGAGCAGTACTTC
CASSLVVTYEQYF